A few counts support the clone carrying this T cell receptor (beta chain). Its antigen is not known. RNA was extracted and reverse transcribed into cDNA as the sequencing template. The repertoire was sequenced with immunoSEQ multiplex PCR; TCRdb's copy has only in-frame clones and lacks some. The sample lists around 270,000 clones; nearly 60% were seen once. Regarding treatment: oral pan-JAK inhibitor, 5-10 mg twice daily. This entry comes from a study of CD8+ T cells in alopecia areata. Study details: Among treated patients, oral tofacitinib was administered at 5 to 10 mg twice daily. Severity among treated patients was scored by the percentage of scalp area affected. General study findings and limits: With tofacitinib ongoing, many expanded lesional clones persisted in both scalp and blood.

V was trimmed by 2 bases and J by 7 bases, leaving 18 bases between them. Looked up from germline, CDR1 is SGHTA and CDR2 is FQGNSA. This CDR3 has 15 residues. The sequence came from a human donor with alopecia areata. The chain has TRBV7-2 and TRBJ2-7; D gene ambiguous. This specimen was CD4+ T cells sorted from blood, taken at week 24, from a patient treated with tofacitinib. The CDR3 reads CASSLSTVAITEQYF. CDR3 nucleotide sequence: TGTGCCAGCAGCTTATCTACAGTAGCCATAACAGAGCAGTACTTC.